These 11 T cell receptor beta chains were all obtained from the same sample, sequenced in a study of graft-versus-host responses after intestinal transplantation. Profiled with immunoSEQ multiplex PCR; TCRdb holds only in-frame clones, not every one. Of over 15,000 clones in the sample, around 70% are singletons; the top ten hold around 3.6%. Once graft tissue had been processed, intraepithelial and lamina propria lymphocytes were released. The source was ileum tissue, collected 14 days after transplant. The receptors were gathered from a human patient who received an intestinal transplant, so some T cells may come from the graft donor.

This chain joins TRBV5-4 and TRBJ1-4; the D gene is possibly TRBD1 (5 bases). CDR1 and CDR2 from the germline V gene are SGHNT and YYREEE (reference sequence). V was cut by 4 bases and J by 8 bases, with 15 bases left in between. The CDR3 contains 14 residues. This CDR3 is CASSPTQGREKLFF. The CDR3 nucleotides are TGTGCCAGCAGCCCCACTCAGGGTAGGGAAAAACTGTTTTTT.

The chain recombines TRBV6-4 with TRBJ2-5, with a weak D call TRBD1 (6 bases). Germline V CDR1 and CDR2: MRHNA, SNTAGT. The CDR3 sequence is 16 residues long. Between the trimmed V and J ends, which lost 0 bases and 3 bases, there was a span of 14 bases. The CDR3, as DNA: TGTGCCAGCAGTGACTCGAAAACAGGGAGTGAAGAGACCCAGTACTTC. Translated, it gives CASSDSKTGSEETQYF.

V and J are TRBV15 and TRBJ2-3; perhaps TRBD2 as D (6 bases). Trimming took 0 bases from V and 0 from J, leaving 13 bases between them. The CDR3 is 17 residues long. Germline CDR1 is LNHNV and CDR2 is YYDKDF (reference sequence). The CDR3 coding sequence is TGTGCCACCAGCAGAGAGAATGTGGGAGGTAGCACAGATACGCAGTATTTT. Its translation is CATSRENVGGSTDTQYF. Using reference TRBV15 and TRBJ2-3 for the parts outside the CDR3, the full variable domain is DAMVIQNPRYQVTQFGKPVTLSCSQTLNHNVMYWYQQKSSQAPKLLFHYYDKDFNNEADTPDNFQSRRPNTSFCFLDIRSPGLGDTAMYLCATSRENVGGSTDTQYFGPGTRLTVL.

V is TRBV10-1 and J is TRBJ2-1, with D possibly matching TRBD2 (5 bases). V lost 3 bases and J lost 7, with 13 bases in between. The CDR3 has 14 amino acids. The germline V gene has CDR1 WNHNN and CDR2 SYGVQD (reference sequence). CDR3 loop: CASSDGVKRNEQFF. In DNA, the CDR3 is TGCGCCAGCAGTGACGGGGTCAAGAGGAATGAGCAGTTCTTC.

This clone occurred once. The chain employs TRBV10-1 and TRBJ2-1, with 7 bases aligning to TRBD1. Germline values: CDR1 WNHNN, CDR2 SYGVQD (reference sequence). The V gene end was trimmed by 6 bases and the J gene end by 5 bases; junction bases not matched to a gene: 1. The CDR3 length is 12 residues. The CDR3 protein is CASSGTDNEQFF. For the CDR3, the DNA is TGCGCCAGCAGCGGGACAGACAATGAGCAGTTCTTC.

This sequence joins TRBV6-5 and TRBJ2-1; the match to TRBD1 covers 7 bases. The germline gives CDR1 MNHEY, CDR2 SVGAGI. The CDR3 contains 12 residues. V was clipped by 10 bases and J by 8 bases; unmatched bases: 8. The DNA for the CDR3 is TGTGCCACCAGGACAGGTATTCATGAGCAGTTCTTC. Its protein is CATRTGIHEQFF.

This clone was seen a handful of times. CDR3 bases: TGCGCCAGCACCACAGGGAGGAGGAAGGCCCAGCCCCAGCATTTT. This codes for CASTTGRRKAQPQHF. The chain links TRBV10-1 to TRBJ1-5; perhaps TRBD1 as D (6 bases). Trimming left V 7 bases short and J 7 bases short, with 20 bases between. Per germline, CDR1 WNHNN and CDR2 SYGVQD (reference sequence). The CDR3 loop spans 15 amino acids.

V and J are TRBV4-2 and TRBJ1-2; the D is unclear. In germline, CDR1 is LGHNA, CDR2 YNFKEQ. CDR3 length: 14 residues. V lost 0 bases, J lost 8 bases, and 13 bases lay in between. This chain's CDR3 is CASSQDLVGNGYTF. The CDR3, as DNA: TGTGCCAGCAGCCAAGATCTTGTAGGGAACGGCTACACCTTC.

This clone was counted once. CDR3 sequence (DNA): TGTGCCAGCAGCCCAGGGGGGACAGGAGTCTACGAGCAGTACTTC. The encoded protein is CASSPGGTGVYEQYF. V and J are TRBV7-2 and TRBJ2-7, with 8 bases lining up with TRBD1. Germline CDR1 and CDR2: SGHTA and FQGNSA. The junction had 9 bases not matched to a gene; V was cut back by 5 bases and J by 3 bases. There are 15 residues in the CDR3.

The gene calls are TRBV29-1 and TRBJ1-5; D perhaps matches TRBD1 (6 bases). This CDR3 spans 13 amino acids. Trimming removed 1 base at V and 7 bases at J, with 11 bases between. From germline, CDR1 is SQVTM and CDR2 ANQGSEA. Written as DNA, the CDR3 is TGCAGCGTTGAAGGACAGGCGGGGCAGCCCCAGCATTTT. It translates to CSVEGQAGQPQHF.

The V gene is TRBV6-5, the J gene TRBJ2-3, with D unclear. Trimming removed 2 bases from V and 0 bases from J, with 3 bases in between. Germline CDR1 reads MNHEY; CDR2 reads SVGAGI. CDR3 length equals 13 residues. The CDR3 bases are TGTGCCAGCAGTTACGCTAGCACAGATACGCAGTATTTT. It encodes CASSYASTDTQYF.